The 8 T cell receptor beta chains in this list originate from one sample, sequenced in a study of blood T cell repertoires in COVID-19. Only in-frame clones appear in the TCRdb table, and some are missing; sequencing was by immunoSEQ multiplex PCR. The table has roughly 48,000 clones, roughly 86% seen once; the top ten hold more than 13%. Sequenced input: peripheral blood. These receptors were taken from a human donor in a cohort sampled during active COVID-19.

The chain recombines TRBV7-9 with TRBJ2-7; D might be TRBD1 (5 bases). Germline V gives CDR1 SEHNR, CDR2 FQNEAQ (reference sequence). Deletions cut 5 bases from V and 7 bases from J, with 15 bases between. The CDR3 is 13 amino acids. CDR3 sequence reads: CASSPLGVGEQYF. CDR3 nucleotide sequence: TGTGCCAGCAGCCCCTTAGGGGTCGGGGAGCAGTACTTC.

The V gene is TRBV7-3, the J gene TRBJ2-7, with D possibly being TRBD1 (5 bases). Trimming cost V 3 bases and J 6 bases, with 15 bases left between them. The CDR3 has 14 residues. Germline V gives CDR1 SGHTA, CDR2 FQGTGA. This CDR3 is CASSFQGPWSEQYF. The CDR3 DNA reads TGTGCCAGCAGCTTCCAGGGCCCCTGGAGCGAGCAGTACTTC.

The CDR3 sequence is CATGEGEPPNYGYTF. DNA for the CDR3: TGCGCCACGGGGGAGGGGGAGCCCCCTAACTATGGCTACACCTTC. V and J are TRBV23-1 and TRBJ1-2; D might be TRBD1 (6 bases). TRBV23-1 counts as an open reading frame of uncertain function. The length of the CDR3 is 15 residues. The ends were cut back, 10 bases at V and 0 bases at J, with 18 bases in the middle.

The chain recombines TRBV20-1 with TRBJ1-1; D unresolved. With 3 bases removed from V and 7 bases from J, the gap between germline ends came to 12 bases. The CDR3 covers 12 residues. CDR1 is DFQATT and CDR2 is SNEGSKA in the germline V gene (reference sequence). The CDR3 DNA reads TGCAGTGCTAGTCTGGCCGGCGGTGAAGCTTTCTTT. It specifies CSASLAGGEAFF.

This clone was seen a single time. This chain connects TRBV7-9 to TRBJ2-3; 8 bases align to TRBD1. This CDR3 spans 19 amino acids. CDR1 is SEHNR, CDR2 FQNEAQ, per germline (reference sequence). V was pared by 0 bases and J by 2 bases, with 13 bases of the junction left unmatched. The CDR3 sequence: CASSLARAGGPPTTDTQYF. The DNA of the CDR3 is TGTGCCAGCAGCTTAGCCCGGGCAGGGGGCCCCCCTACCACAGATACGCAGTATTTT.

The rearrangement joins TRBV30 to TRBJ2-7; D is undetermined. Germline loops: CDR1 GTSNPN, CDR2 SVGIG (reference sequence). The CDR3 has 12 residues. V lost 1 base and J 2 bases, leaving 6 bases between the germline ends. The CDR3 loop is CAWSEWPYEQYF. In nucleotides, the CDR3 is TGTGCCTGGAGTGAATGGCCCTACGAGCAGTACTTC.

This clone was counted a single time. The genes are TRBV3-1 (or the pseudogene TRBV3-2) and TRBJ1-1, with 8 bases that match TRBD1. The CDR3 has 15 residues. V was pared by 4 bases and J by 3 bases, with 7 bases of the junction left unmatched. Germline V gives CDR1 LGHDT, CDR2 YNNKEL (reference sequence). CDR3 in DNA: TGTGCCAGCAGCCGGGAGCCAGGGGGCTACACTGAAGCTTTCTTT. It translates to CASSREPGGYTEAFF.

This chain uses TRBV7-6 with TRBJ2-6; 7 bases map to TRBD1. The CDR3 totals 18 residues. Germline V gene data show CDR1 as SGHVS and CDR2 as FNYEAQ. The V segment lost 5 bases and the J segment 0 bases; nucleotides outside the gene matches: 10. The CDR3 nucleotides read TGTGCCAGCAGCACCAGGGACAGCTCCGACTCTGGGGCCAACGTCCTGACTTTC. Protein sequence: CASSTRDSSDSGANVLTF.